This T cell receptor (beta chain) appears in the sequencing data of a study of chemoradiotherapy in HPV16-positive cancers. Study-wide points: The functional HPV-specific definition rests on just a couple of HPV16-positive patients. HPV-responsive T-cell expansion during chemoradiotherapy was linked to improved recurrence-free survival in HPV16-positive patients.

Produced via immunoSEQ multiplex PCR; TCRdb's table is partial and in-frame only. The table lists under 85,000 clones, more than 70% of them singletons, with 3.5% to 4.5% in the top ten. Turning to this clone: Its antigen is as yet unknown.

This CDR3 region has 12 residues. Trimming removed 6 bases at V and 7 bases at J, with 9 bases between. Germline CDR1 and CDR2: MNHNY and SVGAGI (reference sequence). This TCR derives from a human donor with HPV-associated anogenital cancer. Here the sequenced sample was blood, taken from a patient who underwent chemoradiotherapy. The chain is built from TRBV6-6 and TRBJ2-2; no clear D gene. The CDR3 spells CASRKQGGELFF. The CDR3 region has the DNA TGTGCCAGCAGGAAACAAGGCGGGGAGCTGTTTTTT.